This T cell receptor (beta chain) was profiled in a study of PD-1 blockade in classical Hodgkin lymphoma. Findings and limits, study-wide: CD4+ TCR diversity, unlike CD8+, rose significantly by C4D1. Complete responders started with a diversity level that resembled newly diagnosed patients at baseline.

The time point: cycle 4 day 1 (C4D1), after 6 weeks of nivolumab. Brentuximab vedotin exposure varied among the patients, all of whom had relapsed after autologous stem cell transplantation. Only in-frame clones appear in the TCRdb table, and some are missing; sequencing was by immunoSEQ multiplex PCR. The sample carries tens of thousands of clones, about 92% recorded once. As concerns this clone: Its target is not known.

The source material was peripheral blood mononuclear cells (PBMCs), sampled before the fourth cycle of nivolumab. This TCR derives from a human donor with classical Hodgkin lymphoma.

The CDR3 DNA sequence: TGTGCCACGGTAGGACGTTCCTCTGGAAACACCATATATTTT. Its protein is CATVGRSSGNTIYF. The J gene is TRBJ1-3, the V gene TRBV19; no clear D gene. CDR3 length: 14 amino acids. Trimming took 10 bases from V and 0 from J, leaving 13 bases between them. The germline V gene encodes CDR1 LNHDA and CDR2 SQIVND (reference sequence).